A single T cell receptor beta chain is shown here with its context. The source of the sample is a study of identical twins. Germline V CDR1 and CDR2: SGDLS, YYNGEE. Trimming cost V 4 bases and J 5 bases, with 14 bases left between them. This CDR3 comprises 14 residues. TCRdb re-called the 5' RACE reads through MiXCR, storing one row per CDR3 protein. In the table there are hundreds of thousands of distinct CDR3 sequences, approximately 18% of which are singletons. These data were also reused for a study on T cells expressing NK-cell markers.

The sequenced sample was PBMCs. This sequence was found in a young woman in good health. The rearrangement uses TRBV9 and TRBJ2-3; a possible D gene is TRBD2 (6 bases). CDR3 loop: CASSSPGSGDTQYF. The CDR3 nucleotides read TGTGCCAGCAGCTCCCCCGGGAGCGGAGATACGCAGTATTTT. Full variable domain (outside the CDR3, taken from reference TRBV9 and TRBJ2-3): DSGVTQTPKHLITATGQRVTLRCSPRSGDLSVYWYQQSLDQGLQFLIQYYNGEERAKGNILERFSAQQFPDLHSELNLSSLELGDSALYFCASSSPGSGDTQYFGPGTRLTVL.